The source of this TCR beta chain is a study of blood T cell repertoires in COVID-19. Trimming cost V 6 bases and J 7 bases; bases outside gene matches: 4. Germline V gene sequence: CDR1 MDHEN, CDR2 SYDVKM. The CDR3 is made up of 14 amino acids. The repertoire was sequenced with immunoSEQ multiplex PCR; TCRdb's copy has only in-frame clones and lacks some. The sample includes 200,000 to 300,000 clones, roughly 86% of them seen just once. The sample taken for sequencing was peripheral blood. The chain uses TRBV28 and TRBJ2-1; 12 nucleotides line up with TRBD2. The TCR originated in a woman aged 50 to 65 with acute or convalescent COVID-19. CDR3 DNA: TGTGCCAGCAGACGCGGGACTAGCGGGAATGAGCAGTTCTTC. Translating it yields CASRRGTSGNEQFF.